The 21 T cell receptor beta chains reported below all come from one sample, sequenced in a study of metastatic and nonmetastatic thyroid tumors. No patient had received any treatment before thyroid surgery. TCRdb reprocessed the PCR reads using MiXCR. Among nearly 15,000 clones listed, roughly a fifth were seen once. Sequencing was performed on blood. The receptor source for this set is a female donor with papillary thyroid cancer or a benign thyroid nodule (not recorded which). Some clones in this sample may be carry-over from other donors' samples.

The table lists this clone with many counts. An end of the junction does not agree with germline; a read error may underlie this. The same CDR3 is also encoded by other DNA sequences in this sample. Here the CDR3 DNA reads TGTGCCAGCAGCTTGAGTCAGGGTGGAAACACCATATACTTT. The encoded protein is CASSLSQGGNTIYF. V usage is TRBV4-2 and J usage is TRBJ1-3; possible D gene TRBD1, 5 bases. This CDR3 has 14 residues. Germline V gives CDR1 LGHNA, CDR2 YNFKEQ.

The V call is TRBV20-1, the J call TRBJ2-3; D uncertain. Looked up from germline, CDR1 is DFQATT and CDR2 is SNEGSKA (reference sequence). V shed 6 bases and J shed 2 bases, with 6 bases lying between them. The CDR3 is made up of 11 amino acids. This CDR3 is CSAGNTDTQYF. CDR3 sequence (DNA): TGCAGTGCGGGGAACACAGATACGCAGTATTTT.

This clone rates as medium-sized. This rearrangement joins TRBV27 to TRBJ2-1, with D tentatively TRBD2 (5 bases). V was clipped by 8 bases and J by 5 bases, with 19 bases between them. The CDR3 loop spans 15 amino acids. CDR1 and CDR2 from the germline V gene are MNHEY and SMNVEV (reference sequence). The CDR3: CASGRRRYRDNEQFF. Here the CDR3 DNA reads TGTGCCAGCGGTCGTAGGAGGTATAGAGACAATGAGCAGTTCTTC.

This clone showed up just once. A single base separates this from a much larger clone, so it may be a read error. Other DNA sequences in this sample translate to the same CDR3. The chain is built from TRBV5-4 and TRBJ2-2; D gene uncertain. Trimming left V 5 bases short and J 2 bases short, with 13 bases between. The CDR3 spans 15 residues. Germline V gives CDR1 SGHNT, CDR2 YYREEE (reference sequence). Here the CDR3 reads CASRGDIANTGELFF. CDR3 DNA: TGTGCCAGCAGAGGAGACATCGCTAACACCGGGGAGCTGTTTTTT.

This rearrangement joins TRBV14 to TRBJ2-5; TRBD1 might be the D (6 bases). CDR1 SGHDN and CDR2 FVKESK come from the germline V gene. There are 16 residues in the CDR3. The V gene lost 0 bases and the J gene lost 2 bases, with 13 bases spanning the gap. This chain's CDR3 is CASSQDGQLEQETQYF. The CDR3 nucleotides are TGTGCCAGCAGCCAAGACGGACAGTTGGAGCAAGAGACCCAGTACTTC.

V usage is TRBV6-5 and J usage is TRBJ2-7, with a tentative D call TRBD1 (6 bases). V was pared by 0 bases and J by 4 bases, with 16 bases between. CDR1 and CDR2 (germline): MNHEY, SVGAGI. The CDR3 runs 16 residues. For the CDR3, the DNA is TGTGCCAGCAGTTACTCACCTGAACAGGGTGGGTACGAGCAGTACTTC. It is translated as CASSYSPEQGGYEQYF.

In this sample, this clone turned up many times. The V gene is TRBV7-9, the J gene TRBJ2-3; TRBD2 is a possible D gene (7 bases). This CDR3 spans 15 amino acids. Per the germline V gene, CDR1 is SEHNR and CDR2 is FQNEAQ (reference sequence). V lost 1 base and J 5 bases, leaving 13 bases between the germline ends. The CDR3 loop reads CASSLVGGRLDTQYF. DNA for the CDR3: TGTGCCAGCAGCTTAGTCGGGGGGCGCTTAGATACGCAGTATTTT. The full variable domain, completed using reference TRBV7-9 and TRBJ2-3, is DTGVSQNPRHKITKRGQNVTFRCDPISEHNRLYWYRQTLGQGPEFLTYFQNEAQLEKSRLLSDRFSAERPKGSFSTLEIQRTEQGDSAMYLCASSLVGGRLDTQYFGPGTRLTVL.

This clone is categorized as medium-sized. The V gene is TRBV19, the J gene TRBJ2-7; possible D gene TRBD2, 5 bases. CDR3 length: 13 amino acids. CDR1 LNHDA and CDR2 SQIVND come from the germline V gene (reference sequence). The germline V and J ends were trimmed by 1 base and 3 bases, with 7 bases remaining between them. The CDR3 loop is CASSIGENYEQYF. Written as DNA, the CDR3 is TGTGCCAGTAGTATAGGGGAGAACTACGAGCAGTACTTC.

The sample holds a few counts of this clone. Other nucleotide sequences in the sample specify the same CDR3. CDR3 sequence reads: CATSRGTGGIYEQYF. As DNA, the CDR3 is TGTGCCACCAGCAGAGGGACAGGGGGGATCTACGAGCAGTACTTC. The chain carries TRBV15 and TRBJ2-7, with TRBD1 matching 10 bases. Germline V lookup: CDR1 LNHNV, CDR2 YYDKDF (reference sequence). The CDR3 covers 15 residues. Germline trimming cut 1 base from V and 3 bases from J; bases unmatched to any gene: 3.

This clone was counted many times. The CDR3: CASTVETSGTEAFF. CDR3 nucleotides: TGTGCCAGCACCGTTGAGACATCGGGCACTGAAGCTTTCTTT. The chain joins TRBV2 to TRBJ1-1, with D hard to call. The CDR3 is 14 amino acids. Germline V CDR1 and CDR2: SNHLY, FYNNEI. V shed 7 bases and J shed 4 bases, with 16 bases lying between them.

This chain links TRBV28 with TRBJ2-1; 7 positions agree with TRBD2. V shed 10 bases and J 13 bases; nucleotides not matched to a gene: 22. This CDR3 is 15 amino acids long. Per germline, CDR1 MDHEN and CDR2 SYDVKM. The CDR3 spells CAISPLADLYNVQFF. For the CDR3, the DNA is TGTGCCATCAGCCCCCTAGCGGACCTGTACAATGTCCAGTTCTTC.

In this sample, this clone turned up a few times. V and J are TRBV6-1 and TRBJ2-7; the D gene is possibly TRBD2 (5 bases). The CDR3 sequence is 12 residues long. Germline assignment: CDR1 MNHNS and CDR2 SASEGT. Trimming shortened V by 10 bases and J by 4 bases, and 14 bases separated the two germline ends. CDR3 sequence (DNA): TGTGCCACCGGGAAGCCCCCTTACGAGCAGTACTTC. Translated, it gives CATGKPPYEQYF.

In its sample, this clone ranks as medium-sized. The V and J genes are TRBV6-2 or TRBV6-3 and TRBJ2-2; D gene unclear. CDR3 size: 13 residues. The V and J ends lost 7 bases and 4 bases respectively, with 10 bases between them. Germline V CDR1 and CDR2: MNHEY, SVGEGT. In DNA form, the CDR3 reads TGTGCCAGCACTACATTTACCACCGGGGAGCTGTTTTTT. This sequence encodes CASTTFTTGELFF.

This clone was counted at least ten times. The chain links TRBV20-1 to TRBJ1-1; 8 bases map to TRBD1. The CDR3 consists of 15 residues. Germline-derived CDR1 and CDR2 are DFQATT and SNEGSKA (reference sequence). Losses at the gene ends were 5 bases for V and 0 bases for J; bases not matched to a gene: 8. CDR3 region: CSARGQGSMNTEAFF. CDR3 sequence (DNA): TGCAGTGCTCGCGGACAGGGATCGATGAACACTGAAGCTTTCTTT.

With respect to this clone: One junction end disagrees with the germline gene, perhaps due to a read error. The genes are TRBV11-1 and TRBJ2-5; 9 nucleotides match TRBD2. This CDR3 spans 19 amino acids. Germline CDR1 SGHAT, CDR2 FQDESV (reference sequence). CDR3 protein: CASSPNQREAGGIGETQYF. The CDR3 DNA reads TGTGCCAGCAGCCCGAACCAAAGGGAAGCGGGAGGTATCGGGGAGACACAGTACTTC.

In this sample, this clone turned up many times. V usage is TRBV11-3 and J usage is TRBJ1-4; TRBD1 agrees at 8 bases. The CDR3 length is 18 residues. Germline V gene sequence: CDR1 SGHNT, CDR2 YENEEA. With V trimmed by 5 bases and J by 2 bases, 13 bases remained unmatched. CDR3 amino acids: CASSIRGPWFRTNEKLFF. The CDR3 DNA reads TGTGCCAGCAGCATCAGGGGGCCTTGGTTCAGGACTAATGAAAAACTGTTTTTT.

The V call is TRBV5-1, the J call TRBJ1-5, with 7 bases lining up with TRBD1. The germline V gene has CDR1 SGHRS and CDR2 YFSETQ. Trimming at V came to 2 bases and at J to 6 bases, leaving 5 bases not matched to a gene. The CDR3 contains 14 residues. The CDR3 spells CASSFVGGAQPQHF. The CDR3 nucleotides read TGCGCCAGCAGCTTTGTAGGGGGCGCTCAGCCCCAGCATTTT.

The sample holds many counts of this clone. The V and J genes are TRBV11-1 and TRBJ2-5; D unclear. From germline, CDR1 is SGHAT and CDR2 FQDESV (reference sequence). The CDR3 is made up of 13 amino acids. Between the trimmed V and J ends, which lost 1 base and 3 bases, there was a span of 6 bases. DNA of the CDR3: TGTGCCAGCAGCTTAGACTGGGAAGAGACCCAGTACTTC. This gives the protein CASSLDWEETQYF.

The chain carries TRBV20-1 and TRBJ2-7; the match to TRBD2 covers 12 bases. From germline, CDR1 is DFQATT and CDR2 SNEGSKA (reference sequence). J gave up 6 bases and V 3 bases, and 9 bases lay outside the gene matches. This CDR3 spans 15 amino acids. The CDR3 DNA reads as TGCAGTGCTAGTGGAAAAGGACTAGCGGGATTCGAGCAGTACTTC. This codes for CSASGKGLAGFEQYF.

This clone was detected ten times or more. Other DNA sequences within the sample encode an identical CDR3. The chain joins TRBV5-1 to TRBJ2-5; D perhaps matches TRBD1 (5 bases). The CDR3 length is 15 residues. V lost 0 bases and J lost 0, with 9 bases in between. Germline V lookup: CDR1 SGHRS, CDR2 YFSETQ. The CDR3, as DNA: TGCGCCAGCAGCTTGGCCCAGGGAAACCAAGAGACCCAGTACTTC. Its translation: CASSLAQGNQETQYF.

This clone was counted at least ten times. The chain joins TRBV13 to TRBJ2-2; 9 nucleotides line up with TRBD1. Trimming at V came to 4 bases and at J to 6 bases, leaving 6 bases not matched to a gene. Germline values: CDR1 PRHDT, CDR2 FYEKMQ (reference sequence). The CDR3 has 15 residues. The CDR3 loop is CASSSGQGRAGELFF. In DNA, the CDR3 is TGTGCCAGCAGCTCAGGACAGGGGCGGGCCGGGGAGCTGTTTTTT.